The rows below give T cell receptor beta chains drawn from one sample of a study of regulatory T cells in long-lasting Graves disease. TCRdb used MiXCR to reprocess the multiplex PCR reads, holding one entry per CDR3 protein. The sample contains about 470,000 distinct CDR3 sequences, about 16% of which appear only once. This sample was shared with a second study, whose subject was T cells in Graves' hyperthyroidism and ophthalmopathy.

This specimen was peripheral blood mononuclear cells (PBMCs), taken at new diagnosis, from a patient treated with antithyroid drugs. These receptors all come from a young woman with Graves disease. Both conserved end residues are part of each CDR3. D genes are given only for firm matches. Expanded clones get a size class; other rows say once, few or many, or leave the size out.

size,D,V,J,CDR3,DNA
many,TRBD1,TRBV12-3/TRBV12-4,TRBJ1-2,CASTPGQGGYGYTF,TGTGCCAGCACCCCGGGACAGGGAGGGTATGGCTACACCTTC
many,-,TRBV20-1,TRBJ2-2,CSARERGRGNTGELFF,TGCAGTGCTAGAGAGAGGGGGAGAGGAAACACCGGGGAGCTGTTTTTT
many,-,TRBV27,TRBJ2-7,CASSLGRSSYEQYF,TGTGCCAGCAGTTTAGGGAGGAGCTCCTACGAGCAGTACTTC
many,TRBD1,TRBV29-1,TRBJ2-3,CSVEDPEEGDRSYTDTQYF,TGCAGCGTTGAAGACCCCGAGGAGGGGGACAGGTCCTACACAGATACGCAGTATTTT
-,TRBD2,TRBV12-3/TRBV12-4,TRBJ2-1,CASSYRTSGDNEQFF,TGTGCCAGCAGTTACAGGACTAGCGGAGACAATGAGCAGTTCTTC
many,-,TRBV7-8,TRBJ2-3,CASSARAADLQYF,TGTGCCAGCAGCGCGAGGGCCGCAGACCTTCAGTATTTT
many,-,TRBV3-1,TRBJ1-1,CASSQPMNTEAFF,TGTGCCAGCAGCCAACCCATGAACACTGAAGCTTTCTTT
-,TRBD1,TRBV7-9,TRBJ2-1,CASSFVRGRLANEQFF,TGTGCCAGCAGCTTTGTCAGGGGGCGATTGGCCAATGAGCAGTTCTTC
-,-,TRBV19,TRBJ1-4,CASSIDGVKLFF,TGTGCCAGTAGTATCGACGGGGTAAAACTGTTTTTT
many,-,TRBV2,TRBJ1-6,CASTGELSAPLHF,TGTGCCAGCACTGGGGAACTTTCAGCACCCCTCCACTTT
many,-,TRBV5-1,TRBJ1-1,CASTLGESTEAFF,TGCGCCAGCACTTTAGGGGAGAGCACTGAAGCTTTCTTT
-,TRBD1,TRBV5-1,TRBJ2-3,CASSLGPPGQGGDTQYF,TGCGCCAGCAGCTTGGGGCCCCCGGGACAGGGGGGGGATACGCAGTATTTT
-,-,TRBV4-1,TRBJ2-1,CASSQVEVGSYNEQFF,TGCGCCAGCAGCCAAGTGGAAGTCGGCTCCTACAATGAGCAGTTCTTC
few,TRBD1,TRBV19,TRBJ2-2,CASQQGSNTGELFF,TGTGCCAGCCAACAGGGGTCGAACACCGGGGAGCTGTTTTTT
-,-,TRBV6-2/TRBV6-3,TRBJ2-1,CASSYPGRAGNEQFF,TGTGCCAGCAGTTACCCAGGCCGAGCGGGCAATGAGCAGTTCTTC
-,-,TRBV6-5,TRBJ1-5,CASSYWVGNGNQPQHF,TGTGCCAGCAGTTACTGGGTAGGGAACGGCAATCAGCCCCAGCATTTT
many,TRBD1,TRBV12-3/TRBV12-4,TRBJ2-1,CASSLSRGFGTGVPLSSYNEQFF,TGTGCCAGCAGTTTATCGAGGGGGTTTGGGACAGGGGTCCCCTTAAGCTCCTACAATGAGCAGTTCTTC
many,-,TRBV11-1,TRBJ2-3,CASSLDVGAELTDTQYF,TGTGCCAGCAGCTTAGATGTAGGAGCCGAGCTCACAGATACGCAGTATTTT
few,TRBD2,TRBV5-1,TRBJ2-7,CASSLGVSGISYEQYF,TGCGCCAGCAGCTTGGGCGTTAGCGGGATCTCCTACGAGCAGTACTTC
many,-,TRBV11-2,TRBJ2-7,CASSPAVEQYF,TGTGCCAGCAGCCCAGCTGTCGAGCAGTACTTC
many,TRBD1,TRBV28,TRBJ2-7,CASSPSTGSYEQYF,TGTGCCAGCAGTCCTTCGACAGGGTCCTACGAGCAGTACTTC
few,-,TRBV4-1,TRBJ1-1,CASSQVSGGEAFF,TGCGCCAGCAGCCAAGTATCAGGAGGTGAAGCTTTCTTT
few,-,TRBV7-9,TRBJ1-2,CASSLLQGSNYGYTF,TGTGCCAGCAGCCTCCTGCAGGGATCTAACTATGGCTACACCTTC
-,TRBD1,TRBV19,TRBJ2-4,CASSIGSGGGPNIQYF,TGTGCCAGTAGTATTGGGTCAGGGGGTGGACCGAACATTCAGTACTTT
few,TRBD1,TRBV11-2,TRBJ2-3,CASSYPGQGKDTQYF,TGTGCCAGCAGCTACCCGGGACAGGGGAAAGATACGCAGTATTTT
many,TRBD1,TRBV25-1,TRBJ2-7,CAARATGKTYEQYF,TGTGCCGCAAGGGCGACAGGGAAAACCTACGAGCAGTACTTC
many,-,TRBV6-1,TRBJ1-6,CASTVGPTVSNSPLHF,TGTGCCAGCACCGTTGGACCCACAGTATCCAATTCACCCCTCCACTTT
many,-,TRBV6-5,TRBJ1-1,CASSYSLKGGTEAFF,TGTGCCAGCAGTTACTCCCTAAAGGGAGGAACTGAAGCTTTCTTT
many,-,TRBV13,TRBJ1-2,CASSLDSFGYTF,TGTGCCAGCAGCTTGGACAGTTTCGGCTACACCTTC
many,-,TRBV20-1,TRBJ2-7,CSATPEPHGEQYF,TGCAGTGCAACCCCCGAGCCCCACGGCGAGCAGTACTTC
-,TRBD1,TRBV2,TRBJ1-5,CASNSGTGAGQPQHF,TGTGCCAGCAACTCCGGGACAGGGGCGGGTCAGCCCCAGCATTTT
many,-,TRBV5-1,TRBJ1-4,CASSLNGEKLFF,TGCGCCAGCAGCTTGAACGGGGAAAAACTGTTTTTT
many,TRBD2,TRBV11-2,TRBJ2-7,CASSLLTSDPYEQYF,TGTGCCAGCAGCTTACTTACTAGCGATCCCTACGAGCAGTACTTC
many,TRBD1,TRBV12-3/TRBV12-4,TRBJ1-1,CASRSPGQGAITEAFF,TGTGCCAGCAGGTCACCGGGACAGGGGGCGATCACTGAAGCTTTCTTT
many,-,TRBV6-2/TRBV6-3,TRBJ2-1,CASSYSTSTNEQFF,TGTGCCAGCAGTTACTCGACCTCTACCAATGAGCAGTTCTTC
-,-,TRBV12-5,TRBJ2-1,CASGLVRGGGLAYNEQFF,TGTGCTAGTGGTTTGGTAAGGGGCGGAGGGTTGGCCTACAATGAGCAGTTCTTC
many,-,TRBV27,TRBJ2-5,CASSSGGTGSETQYF,TGTGCCAGCAGTTCGGGAGGGACAGGGTCGGAGACCCAGTACTTC
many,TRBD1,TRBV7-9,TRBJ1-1,CASSRQGALNTEAFF,TGTGCCAGCAGCCGACAGGGGGCTCTGAACACTGAAGCTTTCTTT
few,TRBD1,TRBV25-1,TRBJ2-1,CASSGGQGLASYNEQFF,TGTGCCAGCAGTGGGGGACAGGGCTTAGCCTCCTACAATGAGCAGTTCTTC
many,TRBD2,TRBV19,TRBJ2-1,CASSIVTSGSGEQFF,TGTGCCAGTAGTATTGTCACTAGCGGGAGTGGGGAGCAGTTCTTC
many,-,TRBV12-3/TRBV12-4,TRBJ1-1,CASSSGAMNTEAFF,TGTGCCAGCAGTTCCGGGGCAATGAACACTGAAGCTTTCTTT
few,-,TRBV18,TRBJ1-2,CASSPTIVKSNYGYTF,TGTGCCAGCTCACCAACGATAGTGAAATCTAACTATGGCTACACCTTC
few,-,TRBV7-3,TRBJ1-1,CASSRRTSGTEAFF,TGTGCCAGCAGCCGTAGGACATCGGGCACTGAAGCTTTCTTT
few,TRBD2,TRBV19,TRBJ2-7,CASSMGLAGAHDSEQYF,TGTGCCAGTAGTATGGGACTAGCGGGAGCCCATGATTCGGAGCAGTACTTC